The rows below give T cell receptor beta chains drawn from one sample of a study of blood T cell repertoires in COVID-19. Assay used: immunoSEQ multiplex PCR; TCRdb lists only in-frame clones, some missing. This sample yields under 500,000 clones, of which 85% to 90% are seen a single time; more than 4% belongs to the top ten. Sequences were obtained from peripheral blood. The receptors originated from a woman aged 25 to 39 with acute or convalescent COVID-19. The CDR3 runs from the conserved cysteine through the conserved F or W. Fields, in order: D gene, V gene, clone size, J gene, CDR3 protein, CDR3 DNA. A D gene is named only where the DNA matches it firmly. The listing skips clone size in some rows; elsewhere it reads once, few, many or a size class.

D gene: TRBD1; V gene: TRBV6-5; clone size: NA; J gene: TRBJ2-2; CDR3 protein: CASSYGTGVTGELFF; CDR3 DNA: TGTGCCAGCAGTTATGGGACAGGGGTTACCGGGGAGCTGTTTTTT
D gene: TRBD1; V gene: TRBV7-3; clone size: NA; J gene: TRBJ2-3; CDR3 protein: CASSDPVGTGTDTQYF; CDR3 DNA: TGTGCCAGCAGCGACCCCGTGGGGACAGGCACAGATACGCAGTATTTT
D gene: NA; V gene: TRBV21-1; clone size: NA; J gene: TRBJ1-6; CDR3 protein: CASNLRVLNSPLHF; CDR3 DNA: TGTGCCAGCAACCTCAGGGTTCTCAATTCACCCCTCCACTTT
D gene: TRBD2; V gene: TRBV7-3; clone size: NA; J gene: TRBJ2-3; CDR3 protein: CASRIAGGPTDTQYF; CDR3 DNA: TGTGCCAGCAGGATAGCGGGGGGGCCAACAGATACGCAGTATTTT
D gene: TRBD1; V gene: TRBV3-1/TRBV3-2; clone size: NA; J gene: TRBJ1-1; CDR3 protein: CASSPRQGLRDTEAFF; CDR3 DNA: TGTGCCAGCAGCCCCCGACAGGGACTTAGGGACACTGAAGCTTTCTTT
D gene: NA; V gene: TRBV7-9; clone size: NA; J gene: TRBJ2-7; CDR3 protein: CASSVQTTYEQYF; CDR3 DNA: TGTGCCAGCAGCGTTCAAACAACCTACGAGCAGTACTTC
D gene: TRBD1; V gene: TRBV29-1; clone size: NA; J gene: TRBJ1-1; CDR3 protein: CSVRTGPNTEAFF; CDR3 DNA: TGCAGCGTTCGGACAGGACCGAACACTGAAGCTTTCTTT
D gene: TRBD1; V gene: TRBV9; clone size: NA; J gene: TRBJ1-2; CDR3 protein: CASSDRMAGGHNYGYTF; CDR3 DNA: TGTGCCAGCAGCGATAGGATGGCAGGGGGCCATAACTATGGCTACACCTTC
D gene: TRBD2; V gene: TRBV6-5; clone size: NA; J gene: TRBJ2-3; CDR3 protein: CASSALAGGLGTQYF; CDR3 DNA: TGTGCCAGCAGCGCACTAGCGGGGGGGCTGGGTACGCAGTATTTT
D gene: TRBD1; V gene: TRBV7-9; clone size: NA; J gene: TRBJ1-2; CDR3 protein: CASSPGQAYGYTF; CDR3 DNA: TGTGCCAGCAGCCCGGGACAGGCTTATGGCTACACCTTC
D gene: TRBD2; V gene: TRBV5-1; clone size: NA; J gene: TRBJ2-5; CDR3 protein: CASSAGLAGETQYF; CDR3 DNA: TGCGCCAGCAGCGCCGGACTAGCGGGAGAGACCCAGTACTTC
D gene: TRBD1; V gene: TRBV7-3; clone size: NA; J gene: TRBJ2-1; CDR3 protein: CASSSDRRNEQFF; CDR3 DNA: TGTGCCAGCAGCTCGGACAGGAGGAATGAGCAGTTCTTC
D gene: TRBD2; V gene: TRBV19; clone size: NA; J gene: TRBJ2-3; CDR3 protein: CASSSFATSGGVVGTDTQYF; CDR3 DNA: TGTGCCAGTAGTTCGTTCGCCACTAGCGGGGGAGTCGTTGGCACAGATACGCAGTATTTT
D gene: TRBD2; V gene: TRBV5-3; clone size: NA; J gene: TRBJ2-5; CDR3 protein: CARSLPQRGGPGQETQYF; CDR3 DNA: TGTGCCAGAAGCTTGCCACAGCGGGGGGGCCCAGGCCAAGAGACCCAGTACTTC
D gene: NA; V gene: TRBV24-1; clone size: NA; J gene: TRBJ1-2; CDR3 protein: CATSDSPGQNYGYTF; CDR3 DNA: TGTGCCACCAGTGATTCCCCAGGACAGAACTATGGCTACACCTTC
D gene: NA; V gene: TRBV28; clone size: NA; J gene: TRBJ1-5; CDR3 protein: CASSFRRSSNQPQHF; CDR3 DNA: TGTGCCAGCAGCTTCCGACGGAGTAGCAATCAGCCCCAGCATTTT
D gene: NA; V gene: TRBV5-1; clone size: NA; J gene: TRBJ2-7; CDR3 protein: CASSLEGWGLLSYEQYF; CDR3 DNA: TGCGCCAGCAGCTTGGAGGGTTGGGGACTGCTATCCTACGAGCAGTACTTC
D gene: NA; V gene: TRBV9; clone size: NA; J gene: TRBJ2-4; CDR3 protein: CASSVAATGGGIQYF; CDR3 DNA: TGTGCCAGCAGCGTAGCTGCGACAGGCGGGGGCATTCAGTACTTC
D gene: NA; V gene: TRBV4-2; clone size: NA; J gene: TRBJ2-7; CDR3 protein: CASSQETGPTYEQYF; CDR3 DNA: TGTGCCAGCAGCCAAGAAACAGGCCCCACCTACGAGCAGTACTTC
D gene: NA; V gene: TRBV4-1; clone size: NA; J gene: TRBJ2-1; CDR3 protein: CASSHGNPNNEQFF; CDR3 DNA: TGCGCCAGCAGCCACGGTAATCCGAACAATGAGCAGTTCTTC
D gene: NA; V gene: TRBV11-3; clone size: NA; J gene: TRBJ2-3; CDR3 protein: CASSLGGYTDTQYF; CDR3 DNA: TGTGCCAGCAGCTTAGGCGGTTACACAGATACGCAGTATTTT
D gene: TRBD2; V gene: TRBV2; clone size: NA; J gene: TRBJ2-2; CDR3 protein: CASRRTSGGAVGELFF; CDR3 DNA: TGTGCCAGCAGAAGGACTAGCGGGGGGGCTGTCGGGGAGCTGTTTTTT
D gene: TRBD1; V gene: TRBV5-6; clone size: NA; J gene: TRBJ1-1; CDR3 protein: CASRTQGLRTEAFF; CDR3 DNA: TGTGCCAGCAGAACACAGGGGCTGAGAACTGAAGCTTTCTTT
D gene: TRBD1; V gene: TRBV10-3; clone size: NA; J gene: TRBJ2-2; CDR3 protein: CAITQGPNTGELFF; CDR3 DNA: TGTGCCATCACACAGGGGCCGAACACCGGGGAGCTGTTTTTT
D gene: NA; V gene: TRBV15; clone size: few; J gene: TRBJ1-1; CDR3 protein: CATSRRTFSPEAFF; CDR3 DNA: TGTGCCACCAGCAGAAGGACTTTCTCCCCTGAAGCTTTCTTT
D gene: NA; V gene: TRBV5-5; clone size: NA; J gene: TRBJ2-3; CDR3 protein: CASSLAGDYTQYF; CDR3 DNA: TGTGCCAGCAGCTTGGCCGGGGATTATACGCAGTATTTT
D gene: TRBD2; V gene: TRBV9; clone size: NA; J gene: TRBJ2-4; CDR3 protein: CASSVTGGPVNIQYF; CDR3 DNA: TGTGCCAGCAGCGTTACGGGGGGGCCGGTAAACATTCAGTACTTC
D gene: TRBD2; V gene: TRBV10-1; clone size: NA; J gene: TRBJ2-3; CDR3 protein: CASGAGGPTDTQYF; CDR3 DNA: TGCGCCAGCGGAGCGGGGGGGCCTACAGATACGCAGTATTTT
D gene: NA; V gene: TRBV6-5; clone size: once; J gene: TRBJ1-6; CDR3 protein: CASRTNRDSPLHF; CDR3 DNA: TGTGCCAGCAGGACGAACAGGGATTCACCCCTCCACTTT
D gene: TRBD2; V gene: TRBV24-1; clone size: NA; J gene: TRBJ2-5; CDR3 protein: CATSDVTGGRGETQYF; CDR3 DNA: TGTGCCACCAGTGATGTCACCGGGGGGAGAGGAGAGACCCAGTACTTC
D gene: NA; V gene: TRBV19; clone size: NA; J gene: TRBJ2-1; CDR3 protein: CASRSRSYNEQFF; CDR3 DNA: TGTGCCAGTAGGAGCCGCTCCTACAATGAGCAGTTCTTC
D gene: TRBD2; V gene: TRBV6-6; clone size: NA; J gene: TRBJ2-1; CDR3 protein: CASSYSPSGGYNEQFF; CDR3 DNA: TGTGCCAGCAGTTACTCCCCTAGCGGGGGGTACAATGAGCAGTTCTTC
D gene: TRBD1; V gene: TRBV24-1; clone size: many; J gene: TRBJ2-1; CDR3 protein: CATSGTGASNEQFF; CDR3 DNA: TGTGCCACCTCCGGGACAGGGGCCTCCAATGAGCAGTTCTTC
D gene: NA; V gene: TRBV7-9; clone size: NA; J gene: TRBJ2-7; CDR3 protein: CASSLPGSHEQYF; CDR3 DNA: TGTGCCAGCAGCCTCCCAGGGTCCCACGAGCAGTACTTC
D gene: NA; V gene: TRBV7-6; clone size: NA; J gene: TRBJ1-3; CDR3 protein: CASSLGGSIGVGVNTIYF; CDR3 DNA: TGTGCCAGCAGCTTAGGAGGGTCAATCGGAGTGGGTGTTAACACCATATATTTT
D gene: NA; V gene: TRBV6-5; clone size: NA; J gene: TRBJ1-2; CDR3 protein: CASRQGYYGYTF; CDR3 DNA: TGTGCCAGCAGGCAGGGTTACTATGGCTACACCTTC
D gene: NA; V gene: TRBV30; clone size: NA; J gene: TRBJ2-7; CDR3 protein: CAWTDSSYEQYF; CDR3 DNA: TGTGCCTGGACTGATAGCTCCTACGAGCAGTACTTC
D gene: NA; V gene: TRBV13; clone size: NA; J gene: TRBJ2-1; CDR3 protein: CASSLFGPKYNEQFF; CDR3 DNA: TGTGCCAGCAGCTTATTTGGCCCCAAATACAATGAGCAGTTCTTC
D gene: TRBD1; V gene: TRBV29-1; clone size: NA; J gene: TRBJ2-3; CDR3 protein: CSVMTGGASDTQYF; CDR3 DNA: TGCAGCGTTATGACAGGGGGCGCTTCGGATACGCAGTATTTT